The entry below describes one TCR beta chain. Its antigen remains unidentified. TCRdb keeps only in-frame clones here, not all; method: immunoSEQ multiplex PCR. The table lists more than 500,000 clones, around 95% of them singletons. Terminally differentiated effector memory CD45RA+ cells were left out of the naive CD8 fraction, which was CD45RO-negative and positively selected for CCR7. These data are taken from a study of shared clonotypes between healthy human individuals. Study overall: Per-donor plates numbered three CD4 naive, three CD4 memory, two CD8 naive and one CD8 memory. Findings and limits, study-wide: With few donors, the genetic and exposure-history diversity represented was limited.

Trimming took off 5 bases at V and 6 bases at J, with 11 bases between the two ends. The CDR3 loop spans 12 amino acids. The V gene's germline CDR1 is SGHAT and CDR2 FQNNGV. The receptor was isolated from a woman in her twenties or thirties in good health. The genes are TRBV11-2 and TRBJ2-7; D remains unclear. Sequenced sample: naive CD8+ T cells sorted from blood. CDR3 protein: CASSITMAEQYF. Written as DNA, the CDR3 is TGTGCCAGCAGCATTACCATGGCCGAGCAGTACTTC.